This T cell receptor beta chain was captured in a study of blood T cell repertoires in COVID-19. Study-level background: In each case, the material was cDNA or gDNA derived from T cells, B-cell-depleted T cells, or PBMCs.

Produced via immunoSEQ multiplex PCR; TCRdb's table is partial and in-frame only. Here the sample spans approximately 260,000 clones, under 90% being singletons. This CDR3 region has 15 residues. Germline V gene data show CDR1 as SNHLY and CDR2 as FYNNEI. V was trimmed by 3 bases and J by 4 bases, leaving 15 bases between them. The V and J genes are TRBV2 and TRBJ1-2; D is perhaps TRBD1 (5 bases). The receptor comes from a man aged 50 or older with acute or convalescent COVID-19. The sequenced sample was peripheral blood. This chain's CDR3 is CASSDAGGAVYGYTF. The CDR3 nucleotides are TGTGCCAGCAGTGACGCGGGAGGGGCAGTCTATGGCTACACCTTC. Supplemented by reference TRBV2 and TRBJ1-2, the full variable domain reads EPEVTQTPSHQVTQMGQEVILRCVPISNHLYFYWYRQILGQKVEFLVSFYNNEISEKSEIFDDQFSVERPDGSNFTLKIRSTKLEDSAMYFCASSDAGGAVYGYTFGSGTRLTVV.